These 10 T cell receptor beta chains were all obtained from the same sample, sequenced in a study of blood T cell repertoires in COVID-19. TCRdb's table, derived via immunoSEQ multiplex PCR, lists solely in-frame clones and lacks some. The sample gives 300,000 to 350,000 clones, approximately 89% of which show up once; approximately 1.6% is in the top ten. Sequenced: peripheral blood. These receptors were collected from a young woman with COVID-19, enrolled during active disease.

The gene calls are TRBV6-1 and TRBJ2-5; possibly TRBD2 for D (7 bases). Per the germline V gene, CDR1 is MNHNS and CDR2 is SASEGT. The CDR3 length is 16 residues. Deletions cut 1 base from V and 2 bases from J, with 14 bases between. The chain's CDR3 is CASSEVAGRGQETQYF. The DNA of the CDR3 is TGTGCCAGCAGTGAAGTAGCAGGGAGGGGGCAAGAGACCCAGTACTTC.

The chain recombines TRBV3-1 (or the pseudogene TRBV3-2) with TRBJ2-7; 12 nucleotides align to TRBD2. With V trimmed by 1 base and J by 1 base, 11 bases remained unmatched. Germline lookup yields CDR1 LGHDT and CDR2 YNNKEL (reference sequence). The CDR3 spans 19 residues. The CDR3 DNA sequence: TGTGCCAGCAGCCAAGGCCTCGCTAGCGGGGGGGCTATTTCCTACGAGCAGTACTTC. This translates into CASSQGLASGGAISYEQYF.

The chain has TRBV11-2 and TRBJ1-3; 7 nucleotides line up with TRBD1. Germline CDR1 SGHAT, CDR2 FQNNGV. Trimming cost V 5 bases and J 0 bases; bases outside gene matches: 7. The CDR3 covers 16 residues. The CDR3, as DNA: TGTGCCAGCAGCCCCCTTGGGACAGACTCTGGAAACACCATATATTTT. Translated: CASSPLGTDSGNTIYF.

The CDR3 DNA reads as TGTGCCAGCAGTGACAGGGGGAATAGCAATCAGCCCCAGCATTTT. Amino acid sequence: CASSDRGNSNQPQHF. V is TRBV2 and J is TRBJ1-5; 7 nucleotides align to TRBD1. V shed 3 bases, J shed 0 bases, and the junction held 2 bases outside the gene matches. The CDR3 covers 15 residues. Germline V gene data show CDR1 as SNHLY and CDR2 as FYNNEI.

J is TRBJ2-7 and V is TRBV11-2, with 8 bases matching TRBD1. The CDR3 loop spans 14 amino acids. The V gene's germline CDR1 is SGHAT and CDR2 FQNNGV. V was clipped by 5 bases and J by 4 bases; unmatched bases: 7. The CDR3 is CASSSGTGTYEQYV. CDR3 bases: TGTGCCAGCAGCAGTGGGACAGGAACTTACGAGCAGTACGTC.

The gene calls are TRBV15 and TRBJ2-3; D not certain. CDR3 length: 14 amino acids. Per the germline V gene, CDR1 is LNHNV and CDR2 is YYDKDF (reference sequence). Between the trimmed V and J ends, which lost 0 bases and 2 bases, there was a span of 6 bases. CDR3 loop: CATSRDISTDTQYF. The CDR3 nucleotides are TGTGCCACCAGCAGAGATATTTCCACAGATACGCAGTATTTT.

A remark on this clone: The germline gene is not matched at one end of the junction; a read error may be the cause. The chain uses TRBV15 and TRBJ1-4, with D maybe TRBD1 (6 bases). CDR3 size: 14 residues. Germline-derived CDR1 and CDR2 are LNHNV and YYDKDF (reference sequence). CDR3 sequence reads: CATSRGQRNEKLFF. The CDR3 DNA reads TGTGCCACCAGTAGAGGACAGAGGAATGAAAAACTGTTTTTT.

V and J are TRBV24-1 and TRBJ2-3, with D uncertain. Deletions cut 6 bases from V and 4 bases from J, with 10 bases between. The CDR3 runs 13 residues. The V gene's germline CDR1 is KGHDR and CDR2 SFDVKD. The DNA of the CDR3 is TGTGCCACCAGTATACCTCCGGCAGATACGCAGTATTTT. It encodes CATSIPPADTQYF.

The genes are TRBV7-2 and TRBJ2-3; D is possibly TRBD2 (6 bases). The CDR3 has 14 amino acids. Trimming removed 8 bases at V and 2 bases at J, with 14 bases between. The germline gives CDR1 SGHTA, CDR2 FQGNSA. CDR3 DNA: TGTGCCAGCTTGGAGGGACTGAACACAGATACGCAGTATTTT. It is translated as CASLEGLNTDTQYF.

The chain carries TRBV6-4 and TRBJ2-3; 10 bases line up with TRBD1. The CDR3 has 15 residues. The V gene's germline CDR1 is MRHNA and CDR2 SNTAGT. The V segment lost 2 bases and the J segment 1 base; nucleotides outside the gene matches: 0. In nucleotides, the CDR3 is TGTGCCAGCAGTGACGGGACAGGGGGCACAGATACGCAGTATTTT. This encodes CASSDGTGGTDTQYF.